The present T cell receptor beta chain was sequenced within a study of technical replicates of blood from a few donors (dated by TCRdb to 2016 to 2017). The library was generated by the immunoSEQ multiplex PCR assay. TCRdb re-hosts the immuneACCESS table, in-frame sequences only. Its copies lack some clones; in the studies checked, an unresolved V gene accounts for under half of them, and the cause for the rest is not known. Across this sample there are nearly 80,000 clones, with 93% seen only once. The ten largest clones capture about 0.37% of the sample. V is shortened by 0 bases, J by 1 base, and the region joining them spans 7 bases. CDR1 and CDR2, looked up from the germline V gene, are MNHEY and SVGAGI. The CDR3 spans 14 residues, from the cysteine through the phenylalanine. The only DNA kept is the CDR3, 42 bases in frame from the first base. Concerning this clone: Its antigen remains unidentified. No much larger clone exists at a distance of one base, and base qualities are not known.

The sequence derives from a human donor in good health. Sequenced: T cells isolated from PBMCs. This chain joins TRBV6-5 to TRBJ2-7; the D gene remains uncertain. The DNA sequence follows: TGTGCCAGCAGTTACTCGAGGCGGTCCTACGAGCAGTACTTC. This yields the protein CASSYSRRSYEQYF.